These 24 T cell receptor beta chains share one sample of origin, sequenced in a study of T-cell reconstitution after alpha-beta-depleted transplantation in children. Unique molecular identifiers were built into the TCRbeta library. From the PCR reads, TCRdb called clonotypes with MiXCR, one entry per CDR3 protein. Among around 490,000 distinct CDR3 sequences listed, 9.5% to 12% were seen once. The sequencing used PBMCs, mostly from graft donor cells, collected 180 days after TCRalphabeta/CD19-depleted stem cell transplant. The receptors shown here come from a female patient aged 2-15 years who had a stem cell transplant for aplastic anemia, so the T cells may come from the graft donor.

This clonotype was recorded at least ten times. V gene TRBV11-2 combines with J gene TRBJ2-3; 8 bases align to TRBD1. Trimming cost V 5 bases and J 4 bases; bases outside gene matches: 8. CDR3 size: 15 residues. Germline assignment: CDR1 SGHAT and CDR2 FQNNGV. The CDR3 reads CASSPGQGGADTQYF. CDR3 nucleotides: TGTGCCAGCAGCCCCGGACAGGGTGGGGCAGATACGCAGTATTTT.

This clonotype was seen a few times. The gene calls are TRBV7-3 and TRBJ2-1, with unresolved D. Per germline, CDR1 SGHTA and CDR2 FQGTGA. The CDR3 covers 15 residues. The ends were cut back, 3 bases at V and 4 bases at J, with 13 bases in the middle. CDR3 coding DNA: TGTGCCAGCAGCTTGAAACACGTGGGGTACAATGAGCAGTTCTTC. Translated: CASSLKHVGYNEQFF.

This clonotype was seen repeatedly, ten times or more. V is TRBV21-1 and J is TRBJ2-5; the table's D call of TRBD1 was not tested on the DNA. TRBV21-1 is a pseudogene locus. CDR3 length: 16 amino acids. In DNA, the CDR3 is TGTGCCAGCAGCAAACCGAAGACAGACCACCAAGAGACCCAGTACTTC. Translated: CASSKPKTDHQETQYF.

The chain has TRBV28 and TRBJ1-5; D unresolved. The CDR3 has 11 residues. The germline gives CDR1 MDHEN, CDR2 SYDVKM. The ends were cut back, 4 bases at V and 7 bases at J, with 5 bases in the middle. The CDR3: CASSWKQPQHF. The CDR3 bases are TGTGCCAGCAGTTGGAAACAGCCCCAGCATTTT.

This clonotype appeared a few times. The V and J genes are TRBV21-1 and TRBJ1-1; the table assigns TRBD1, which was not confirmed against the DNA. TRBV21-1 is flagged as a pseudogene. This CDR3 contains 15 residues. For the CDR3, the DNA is TGTGCCAGCCTGGACAGGGGGCGACCGAACACTGAAGCTTTCTTT. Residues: CASLDRGRPNTEAFF.

The CDR3 sequence: CASSFLGGLGLAGARKSYNEQFF. DNA of the CDR3: TGTGCCAGCAGTTTCTTGGGCGGGTTAGGACTAGCGGGAGCCCGAAAAAGTTACAATGAGCAGTTCTTC. This chain connects TRBV12-3 or TRBV12-4 to TRBJ2-1; 13 bases are a match to TRBD2. The J segment lost 4 bases and the V segment lost 3 bases, leaving 24 bases of the junction unmatched. This CDR3 is 23 amino acids long.

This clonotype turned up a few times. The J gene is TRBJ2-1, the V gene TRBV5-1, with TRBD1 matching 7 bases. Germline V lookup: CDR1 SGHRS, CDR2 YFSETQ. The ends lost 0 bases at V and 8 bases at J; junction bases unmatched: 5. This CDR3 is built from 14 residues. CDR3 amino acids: CASSLGQGVYEQFF. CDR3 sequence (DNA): TGCGCCAGCAGCTTGGGTCAGGGGGTATATGAGCAGTTCTTC. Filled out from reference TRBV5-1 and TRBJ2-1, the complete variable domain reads KAGVTQTPRYLIKTRGQQVTLSCSPISGHRSVSWYQQTPGQGLQFLFEYFSETQRNKGNFPGRFSGRQFSNSRSEMNVSTLELGDSALYLCASSLGQGVYEQFFGPGTRLTVL.

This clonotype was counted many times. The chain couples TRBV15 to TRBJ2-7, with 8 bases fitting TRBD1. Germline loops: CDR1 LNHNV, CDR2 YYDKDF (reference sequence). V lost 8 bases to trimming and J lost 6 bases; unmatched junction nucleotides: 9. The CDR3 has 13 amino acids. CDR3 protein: CATGTGPLSEQYF. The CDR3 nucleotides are TGTGCCACCGGGACAGGTCCCCTTTCCGAGCAGTACTTC.

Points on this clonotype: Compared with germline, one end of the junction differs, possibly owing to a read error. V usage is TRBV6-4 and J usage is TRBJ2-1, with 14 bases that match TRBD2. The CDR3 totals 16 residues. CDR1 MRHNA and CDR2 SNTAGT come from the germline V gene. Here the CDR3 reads CASRDSGTSGSNEQFF. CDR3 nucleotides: TGTGCCAGCAGGGACTCTGGGACTAGCGGGAGTAATGAGCAGTTCTTC.

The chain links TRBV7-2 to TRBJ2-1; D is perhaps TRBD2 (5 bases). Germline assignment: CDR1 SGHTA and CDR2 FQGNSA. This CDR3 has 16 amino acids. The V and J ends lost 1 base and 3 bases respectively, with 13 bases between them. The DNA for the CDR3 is TGTGCCAGCAGCTTAGACCCTAGCTACTACTACAATGAGCAGTTCTTC. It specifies CASSLDPSYYYNEQFF.

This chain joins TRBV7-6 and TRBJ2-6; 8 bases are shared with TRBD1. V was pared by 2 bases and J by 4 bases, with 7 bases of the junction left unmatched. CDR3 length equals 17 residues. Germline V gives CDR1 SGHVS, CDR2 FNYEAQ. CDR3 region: CASSLWQGAKGANVLTF. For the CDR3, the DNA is TGTGCCAGCAGCTTATGGCAGGGGGCAAAAGGGGCCAACGTCCTGACTTTC.

The CDR3 DNA reads as TGTGCCAGCAGCTTTCCCGGGACATCGTCGATCTATGGCTACACCTTC. Protein product: CASSFPGTSSIYGYTF. The chain recombines TRBV7-2 with TRBJ1-2, with D perhaps TRBD1 (6 bases). This CDR3 contains 16 residues. Trimming left V 3 bases short and J 4 bases short, with 18 bases between. Germline values: CDR1 SGHTA, CDR2 FQGNSA.

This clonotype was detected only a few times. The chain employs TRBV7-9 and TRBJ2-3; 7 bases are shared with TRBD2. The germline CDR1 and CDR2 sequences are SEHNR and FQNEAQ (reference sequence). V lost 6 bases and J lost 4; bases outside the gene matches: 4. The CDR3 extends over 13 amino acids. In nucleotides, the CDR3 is TGTGCCAGCAGAGCGGGGCCCCCAGATACGCAGTATTTT. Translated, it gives CASRAGPPDTQYF.

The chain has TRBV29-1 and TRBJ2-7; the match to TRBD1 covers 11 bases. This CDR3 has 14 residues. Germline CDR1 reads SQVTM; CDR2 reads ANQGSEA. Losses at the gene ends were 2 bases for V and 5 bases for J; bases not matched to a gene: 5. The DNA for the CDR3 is TGCAGCGTTGAATCGGACAGGGGGCTCAACGAGCAGTACTTC. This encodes CSVESDRGLNEQYF.

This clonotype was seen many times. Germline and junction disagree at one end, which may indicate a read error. Written as DNA, the CDR3 is TGTGCCAGCAGTCTAGCTAGCGGGAGGAACGAGCAGTTCTTC. The encoded protein is CASSLASGRNEQFF. V and J are TRBV12-3 or TRBV12-4 and TRBJ2-1, with 11 bases fitting TRBD2. The CDR3 is made up of 14 amino acids.

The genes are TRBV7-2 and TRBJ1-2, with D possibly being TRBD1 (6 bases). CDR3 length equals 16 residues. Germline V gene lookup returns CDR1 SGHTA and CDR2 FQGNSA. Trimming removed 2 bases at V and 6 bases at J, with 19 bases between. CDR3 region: CASSLIGGQGGNGYTF. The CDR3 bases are TGTGCCAGCAGCTTAATAGGGGGGCAGGGAGGAAATGGCTACACCTTC.

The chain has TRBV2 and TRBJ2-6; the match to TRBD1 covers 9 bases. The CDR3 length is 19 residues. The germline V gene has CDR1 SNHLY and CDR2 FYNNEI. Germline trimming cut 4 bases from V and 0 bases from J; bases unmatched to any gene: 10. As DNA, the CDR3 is TGTGCCAGCAGTGCGGCTCCAGGACAGGGGAGCTCTGGGGCCAACGTCCTGACTTTC. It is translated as CASSAAPGQGSSGANVLTF.

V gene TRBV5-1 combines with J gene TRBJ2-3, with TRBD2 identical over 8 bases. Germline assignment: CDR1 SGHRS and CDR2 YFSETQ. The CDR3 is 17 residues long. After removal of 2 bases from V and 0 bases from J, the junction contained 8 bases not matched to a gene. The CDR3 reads CASSFGGTSGSTDTQYF. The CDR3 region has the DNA TGCGCCAGCAGCTTTGGAGGCACTAGCGGTAGCACAGATACGCAGTATTTT.

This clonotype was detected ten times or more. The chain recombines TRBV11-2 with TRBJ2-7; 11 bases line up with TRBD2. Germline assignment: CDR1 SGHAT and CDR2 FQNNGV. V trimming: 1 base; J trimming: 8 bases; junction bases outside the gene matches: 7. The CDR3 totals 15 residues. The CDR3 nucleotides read TGTGCCAGCAGCTTAGGTACTAGCGGGAGCTCTCAGCAGTACTTC. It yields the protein CASSLGTSGSSQQYF.

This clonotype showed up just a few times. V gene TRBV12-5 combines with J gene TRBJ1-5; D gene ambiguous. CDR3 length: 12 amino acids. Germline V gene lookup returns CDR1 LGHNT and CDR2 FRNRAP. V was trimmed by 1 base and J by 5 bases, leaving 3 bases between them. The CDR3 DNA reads TGTGCTAGTGGTTTGGCGCATCAGCCCCAGCATTTT. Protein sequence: CASGLAHQPQHF. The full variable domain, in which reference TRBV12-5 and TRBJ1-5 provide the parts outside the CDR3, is DARVTQTPRHKVTEMGQEVTMRCQPILGHNTVFWYRQTMMQGLELLAYFRNRAPLDDSGMPKDRFSAEMPDATLATLKIQPSEPRDSAVYFCASGLAHQPQHFGDGTRLSIL.

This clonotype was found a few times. The CDR3 loop reads CASSYNRVGYGYTF. Written as DNA, the CDR3 is TGTGCCAGCAGTTACAACAGGGTCGGCTATGGCTACACCTTC. This chain joins TRBV6-5 and TRBJ1-2; D possibly corresponds to TRBD1 (6 bases). Germline V gives CDR1 MNHEY, CDR2 SVGAGI. V was clipped by 2 bases and J by 4 bases, with 11 bases between them. This CDR3 is 14 amino acids long.

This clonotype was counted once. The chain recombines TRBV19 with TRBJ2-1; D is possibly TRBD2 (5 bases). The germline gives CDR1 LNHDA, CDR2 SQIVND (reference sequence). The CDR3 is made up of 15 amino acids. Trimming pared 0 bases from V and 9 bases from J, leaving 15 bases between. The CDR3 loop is CASSIDSLLVPEQFF. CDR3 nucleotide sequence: TGTGCCAGTAGTATAGACTCATTACTAGTTCCTGAGCAGTTCTTC.

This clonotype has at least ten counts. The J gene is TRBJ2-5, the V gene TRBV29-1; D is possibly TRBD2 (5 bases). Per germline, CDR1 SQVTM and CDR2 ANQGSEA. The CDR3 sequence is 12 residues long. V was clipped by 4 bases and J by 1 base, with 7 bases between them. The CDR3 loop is CSVGGIQETQYF. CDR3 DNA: TGCAGCGTTGGAGGGATCCAAGAGACCCAGTACTTC. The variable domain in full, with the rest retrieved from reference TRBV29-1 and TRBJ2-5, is SAVISQKPSRDICQRGTSLTIQCQVDSQVTMMFWYRQQPGQSLTLIATANQGSEATYESGFVIDKFPISRPNLTFSTLTVSNMSPEDSSIYLCSVGGIQETQYFGPGTRLLVL.

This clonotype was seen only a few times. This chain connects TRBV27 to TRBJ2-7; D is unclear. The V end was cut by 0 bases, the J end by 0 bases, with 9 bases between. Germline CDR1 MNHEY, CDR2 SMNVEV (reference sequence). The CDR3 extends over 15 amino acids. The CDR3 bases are TGTGCCAGCAGTTTATCGGGCAGGAACTCCTACGAGCAGTACGTC. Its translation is CASSLSGRNSYEQYV.